Below are 17 T cell receptor beta chains sequenced from a single sample in a study of CD4 T cells in relation to SARS-CoV-2 and coronaviruses. Antigens of these TCRs are unknown. Before the COVID-19 pandemic, during about 2010-2018, CD4+ T cells were taken from unexposed donors. The cells were cultured for over eight days before CD4+ T cells were isolated. The data were produced by immunoSEQ multiplex PCR, yet TCRdb's version contains in-frame clones alone and is incomplete. The sample carries 18,000 or so clones, 70% to 80% recorded once. Material: CD4+ T cells from PBMCs, cultured in vitro. These receptors all come from a human donor in good health.

This clone was counted a few times. This chain joins TRBV30 and TRBJ1-4, with unresolved D. Trimming left V 5 bases short and J 8 bases short, with 9 bases between. Germline CDR1 reads GTSNPN; CDR2 reads SVGIG (reference sequence). The CDR3 is 11 residues long. The CDR3 loop is CAWAAREKLFF. The CDR3 nucleotides read TGTGCCTGGGCGGCGCGGGAAAAACTGTTTTTT.

The V and J genes are TRBV18 and TRBJ1-3, with TRBD1 as a possible D gene (5 bases). Looked up from germline, CDR1 is KGHSH and CDR2 is LQKENI. CDR3 size: 19 residues. V was trimmed by 3 bases and J by 0 bases, leaving 21 bases between them. The CDR3, as DNA: TGTGCCAGCTCACCCATCCACGTGCGGGGGGTTGTCTCTGGAAACACCATATATTTT. Translation: CASSPIHVRGVVSGNTIYF.

CDR3 loop: CASSLEGSSYEQYF. The DNA for the CDR3 is TGTGCCAGCAGCCTGGAGGGGAGCTCCTACGAGCAGTACTTC. The V gene is TRBV4-2, the J gene TRBJ2-7; TRBD2 might be the D (6 bases). The germline CDR1 and CDR2 sequences are LGHNA and YNFKEQ. Trimming stripped 4 bases from V and 0 bases from J, with 10 bases between. This CDR3 has 14 residues.

The V and J genes are TRBV6-4 and TRBJ2-1; 8 bases match TRBD2. The V segment lost 0 bases and the J segment 4 bases; nucleotides outside the gene matches: 5. The CDR3 consists of 16 residues. The germline gives CDR1 MRHNA, CDR2 SNTAGT. The CDR3 bases are TGTGCCAGCAGTGACTCCCTTAGCGGGGATTACAATGAGCAGTTCTTC. This gives the protein CASSDSLSGDYNEQFF.

The chain uses TRBV9 and TRBJ2-2, with D unresolved. The CDR3 consists of 13 residues. The germline V and J ends were trimmed by 4 bases and 6 bases, with 10 bases remaining between them. The germline V gene encodes CDR1 SGDLS and CDR2 YYNGEE. The CDR3 coding sequence is TGTGCCAGCAGCCCTCAGAATCCCGGGGAGCTGTTTTTT. It specifies CASSPQNPGELFF.

The chain joins TRBV7-8 to TRBJ2-7; 7 positions match TRBD2. The V gene's germline CDR1 is SGHVS and CDR2 FQNEAQ. This CDR3 contains 15 residues. J lost 4 bases, V lost 5 bases, and 11 bases had no gene match. For the CDR3, the DNA is TGTGCCAGCAGCCTTTGGCGGCGGGAGTCTTACGAGCAGTACTTC. Translating it yields CASSLWRRESYEQYF.

The CDR3 loop reads CASSDGLLAPGFKQFF. DNA of the CDR3: TGTGCCAGCAGTGATGGACTCCTCGCTCCTGGGTTTAAGCAGTTCTTC. V usage is TRBV6-1 and J usage is TRBJ2-1; a possible D gene is TRBD2 (5 bases). The ends were cut back, 3 bases at V and 11 bases at J, with 23 bases in the middle. From germline, CDR1 is MNHNS and CDR2 SASEGT. The CDR3 covers 16 residues.

The chain employs TRBV19 and TRBJ2-1; 14 positions match TRBD2. The CDR3 is 18 residues long. Germline CDR1 LNHDA, CDR2 SQIVND (reference sequence). V was clipped by 9 bases and J by 3 bases; unmatched bases: 13. CDR3 sequence: CARGEFGTSGRSYNEQFF. DNA of the CDR3: TGTGCCAGGGGGGAATTCGGGACTAGCGGGAGAAGCTACAATGAGCAGTTCTTC.

The genes are TRBV28 and TRBJ2-7; no clear D gene. CDR3 size: 15 residues. V was clipped by 5 bases and J by 0 bases, with 14 bases between them. Germline loops: CDR1 MDHEN, CDR2 SYDVKM. This CDR3 is CASSPPYLVSYEQYF. Written as DNA, the CDR3 is TGTGCCAGCAGTCCCCCGTATCTAGTCTCCTACGAGCAGTACTTC.

This clone has only one observation. The genes are TRBV7-9 and TRBJ1-2; D is uncertain. CDR1 is SEHNR and CDR2 is FQNEAQ in the germline V gene (reference sequence). The CDR3 contains 12 residues. Trimming pared 1 base from V and 8 bases from J, leaving 8 bases between. The CDR3 loop is CASSLEGYGYTF. The CDR3 nucleotides read TGTGCCAGCAGCTTAGAGGGTTACGGCTACACCTTC.

The chain couples TRBV2 to TRBJ2-5, with 13 bases fitting TRBD2. V lost 5 bases and J lost 5; bases outside the gene matches: 8. Germline CDR1 reads SNHLY; CDR2 reads FYNNEI. CDR3 length: 16 residues. CDR3 in amino acids: CASSLLLAGGPETQYF. The CDR3 nucleotides are TGTGCCAGCAGTCTCCTACTAGCGGGAGGGCCGGAGACCCAGTACTTC.

This clone came up once. This sequence joins TRBV10-3 and TRBJ2-7; 8 positions agree with TRBD1. V trimming: 2 bases; J trimming: 2 bases; junction bases outside the gene matches: 2. This CDR3 contains 14 residues. Germline V lookup: CDR1 ENHRY, CDR2 SYGVKD. CDR3 bases: TGTGCCATCAGTGAGAGACAGGGGACCTACGAGCAGTACTTC. This codes for CAISERQGTYEQYF.

The V call is TRBV2, the J call TRBJ1-6; D is uncertain. This CDR3 spans 15 amino acids. The V and J ends lost 6 bases and 0 bases respectively, with 9 bases between them. CDR1 SNHLY and CDR2 FYNNEI come from the germline V gene. The CDR3, as DNA: TGTGCCAGCAGGGTCAGGAGCTCCTATAATTCACCCCTCCACTTT. Protein sequence: CASRVRSSYNSPLHF.

The CDR3: CAWSVRGTRNTGELFF. The DNA of the CDR3 is TGTGCCTGGAGTGTCAGGGGGACTAGGAACACCGGGGAGCTGTTTTTT. This chain links TRBV30 with TRBJ2-2; maybe TRBD2 (8 bases). The V gene's germline CDR1 is GTSNPN and CDR2 SVGIG (reference sequence). V lost 0 bases, J lost 1 base, and 12 bases lay in between. This CDR3 comprises 16 residues.

This clone has more than one count but fewer than ten. The chain couples TRBV7-2 to TRBJ2-7, with 8 bases that match TRBD2. This CDR3 contains 13 residues. Trimming took 5 bases from V and 3 from J; bases not matched to a gene: 3. In germline, CDR1 is SGHTA, CDR2 FQGNSA. This CDR3 is CASSLSGGYEQYF. The CDR3 coding sequence is TGTGCCAGCAGCCTCAGCGGGGGCTACGAGCAGTACTTC. Using reference TRBV7-2 and TRBJ2-7 for the parts outside the CDR3, the full variable domain is GAGVSQSPSNKVTEKGKDVELRCDPISGHTALYWYRQSLGQGLEFLIYFQGNSAPDKSGLPSDRFSAERTGGSVSTLTIQRTQQEDSAVYLCASSLSGGYEQYFGPGTRLTVT.

This chain connects TRBV29-1 to TRBJ1-1; D call uncertain. Germline-derived CDR1 and CDR2 are SQVTM and ANQGSEA. V was cut by 3 bases and J by 10 bases, with 15 bases left in between. The CDR3 loop spans 12 amino acids. As DNA, the CDR3 is TGCAGCGTTGATGGGAGCTCTGAGGGAGCTTTCTTT. This translates into CSVDGSSEGAFF.

This sequence joins TRBV19 and TRBJ1-2; 9 bases fit TRBD1. The CDR3 is made up of 15 amino acids. Unmatched junction bases numbered 9, after V lost 5 bases and J lost 5 bases. Germline V lookup: CDR1 LNHDA, CDR2 SQIVND (reference sequence). The CDR3 spells CASSALSGTGYGYTF. The CDR3 DNA follows: TGTGCCAGTAGTGCCCTTAGTGGGACAGGGTATGGCTACACCTTC.